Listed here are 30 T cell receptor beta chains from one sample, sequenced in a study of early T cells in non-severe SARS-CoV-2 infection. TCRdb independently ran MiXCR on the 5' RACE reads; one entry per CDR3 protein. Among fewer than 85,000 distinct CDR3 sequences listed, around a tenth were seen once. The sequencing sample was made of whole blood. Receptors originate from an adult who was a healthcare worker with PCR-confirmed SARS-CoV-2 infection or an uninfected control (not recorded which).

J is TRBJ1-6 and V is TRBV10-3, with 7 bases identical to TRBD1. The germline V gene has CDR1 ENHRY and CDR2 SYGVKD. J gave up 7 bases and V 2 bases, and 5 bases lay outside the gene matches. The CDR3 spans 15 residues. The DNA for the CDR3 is TGTGCCATCAGTGAGCCCGGGACAGAAAATTCACCCCTCCACTTT. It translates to CAISEPGTENSPLHF.

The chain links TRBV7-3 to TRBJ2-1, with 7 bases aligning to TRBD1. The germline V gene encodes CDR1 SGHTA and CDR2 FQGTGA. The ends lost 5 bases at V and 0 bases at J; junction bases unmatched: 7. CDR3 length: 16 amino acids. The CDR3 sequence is CASSPIQGSSYNEQFF. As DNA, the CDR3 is TGTGCCAGCAGCCCAATACAGGGGAGCTCCTACAATGAGCAGTTCTTC.

CDR3 DNA sequence: TGTGCCAGCATGCTATCGGCGACGAACACTGAAGCTTTCTTT. It yields the protein CASMLSATNTEAFF. The chain uses TRBV25-1 and TRBJ1-1; D not resolved. CDR3 length: 14 residues. Germline CDR1 reads MGHDK; CDR2 reads SYGVNS. The V and J ends lost 7 bases and 1 base respectively, with 13 bases between them.

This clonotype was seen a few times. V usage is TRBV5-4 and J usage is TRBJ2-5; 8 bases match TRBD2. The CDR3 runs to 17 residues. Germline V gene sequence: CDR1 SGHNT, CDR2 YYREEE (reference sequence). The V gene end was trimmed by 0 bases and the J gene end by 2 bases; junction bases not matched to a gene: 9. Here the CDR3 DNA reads TGTGCCAGCAGCTTGGGCCATGGGACTAGTGGGCAAGAGACCCAGTACTTC. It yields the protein CASSLGHGTSGQETQYF.

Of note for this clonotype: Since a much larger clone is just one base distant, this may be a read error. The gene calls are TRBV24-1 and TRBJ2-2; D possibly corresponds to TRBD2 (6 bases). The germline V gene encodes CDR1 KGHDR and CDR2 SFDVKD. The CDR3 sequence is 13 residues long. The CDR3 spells CATSREVTVELFF. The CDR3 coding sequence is TGTGCCACCAGCAGGGAGGTAACCGTGGAGCTGTTTTTT.

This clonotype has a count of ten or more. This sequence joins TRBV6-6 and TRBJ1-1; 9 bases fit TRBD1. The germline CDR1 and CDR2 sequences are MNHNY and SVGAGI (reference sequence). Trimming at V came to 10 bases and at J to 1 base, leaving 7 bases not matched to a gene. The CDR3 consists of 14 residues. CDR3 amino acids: CAIATGGWNTEAFF. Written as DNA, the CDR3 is TGTGCCATAGCAACAGGGGGCTGGAACACTGAAGCTTTCTTT.

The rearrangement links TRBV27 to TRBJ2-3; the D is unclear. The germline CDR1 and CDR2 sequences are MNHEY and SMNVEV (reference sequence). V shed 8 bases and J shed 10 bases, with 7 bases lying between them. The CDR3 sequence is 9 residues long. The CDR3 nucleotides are TGTGCCAGCGGACCTTCGCAGTATTTT. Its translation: CASGPSQYF.

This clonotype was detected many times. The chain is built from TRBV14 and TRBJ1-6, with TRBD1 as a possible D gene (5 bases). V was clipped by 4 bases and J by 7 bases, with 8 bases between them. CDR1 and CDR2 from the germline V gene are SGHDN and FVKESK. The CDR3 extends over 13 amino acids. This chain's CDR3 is CASSLGGNSPLHF. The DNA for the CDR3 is TGTGCCAGCAGCCTGGGGGGAAATTCACCCCTCCACTTT.

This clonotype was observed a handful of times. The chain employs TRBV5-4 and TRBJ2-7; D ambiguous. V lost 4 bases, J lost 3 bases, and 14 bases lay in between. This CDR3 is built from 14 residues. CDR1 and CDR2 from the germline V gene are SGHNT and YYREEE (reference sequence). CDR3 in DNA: TGTGCCAGCAGCCCGGCCCCTGATCTCTACGAGCAGTACTTC. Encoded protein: CASSPAPDLYEQYF.

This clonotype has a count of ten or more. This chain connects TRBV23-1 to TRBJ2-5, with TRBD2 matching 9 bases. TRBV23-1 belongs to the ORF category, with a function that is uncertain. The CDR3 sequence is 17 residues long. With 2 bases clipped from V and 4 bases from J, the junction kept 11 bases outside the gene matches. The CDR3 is CASSQPLGSAGGETQYF. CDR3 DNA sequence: TGCGCCAGCAGTCAACCCCTAGGGTCAGCGGGAGGAGAGACCCAGTACTTC.

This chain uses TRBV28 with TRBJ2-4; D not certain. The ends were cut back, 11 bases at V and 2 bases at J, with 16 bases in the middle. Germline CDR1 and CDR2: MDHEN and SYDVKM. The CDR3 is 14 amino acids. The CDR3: CAHGRAGSKNIQYF. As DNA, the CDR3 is TGTGCCCATGGACGGGCTGGCTCCAAAAACATTCAGTACTTC.

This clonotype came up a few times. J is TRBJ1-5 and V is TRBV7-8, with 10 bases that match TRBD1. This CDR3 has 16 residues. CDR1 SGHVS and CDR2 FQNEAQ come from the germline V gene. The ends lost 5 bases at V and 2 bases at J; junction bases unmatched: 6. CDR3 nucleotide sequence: TGTGCCAGCAGCCCGGGACAGGGGTTAGGCAATCAGCCCCAGCATTTT. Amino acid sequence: CASSPGQGLGNQPQHF.

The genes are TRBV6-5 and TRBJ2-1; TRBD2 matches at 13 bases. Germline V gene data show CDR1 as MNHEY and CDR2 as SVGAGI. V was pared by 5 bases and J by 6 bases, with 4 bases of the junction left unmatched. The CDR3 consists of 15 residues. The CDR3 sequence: CASSLGTSGTNEQFF. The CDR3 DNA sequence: TGTGCCAGCAGTCTTGGGACTAGCGGGACCAATGAGCAGTTCTTC.

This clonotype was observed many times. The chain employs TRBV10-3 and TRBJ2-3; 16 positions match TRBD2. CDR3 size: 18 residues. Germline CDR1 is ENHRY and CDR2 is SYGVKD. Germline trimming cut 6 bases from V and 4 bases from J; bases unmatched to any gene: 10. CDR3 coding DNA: TGTGCCATCAGCGATTCCGGGACTAGCGGGAGGGGGTCAGATACGCAGTATTTT. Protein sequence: CAISDSGTSGRGSDTQYF.

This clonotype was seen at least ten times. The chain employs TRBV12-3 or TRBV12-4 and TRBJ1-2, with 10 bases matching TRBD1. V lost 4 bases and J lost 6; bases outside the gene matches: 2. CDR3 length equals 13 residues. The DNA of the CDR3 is TGTGCCAGCAGTTCGGGACAGGGGAATGGCTACACCTTC. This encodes CASSSGQGNGYTF.

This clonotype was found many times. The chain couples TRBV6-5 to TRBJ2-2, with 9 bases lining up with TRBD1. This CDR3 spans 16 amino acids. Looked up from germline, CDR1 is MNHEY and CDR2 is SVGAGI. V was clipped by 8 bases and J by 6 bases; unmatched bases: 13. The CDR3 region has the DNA TGTGCCAGCGGTTTGGTGGGACAGGGAAGTTCCGGGGAGCTGTTTTTT. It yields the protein CASGLVGQGSSGELFF.

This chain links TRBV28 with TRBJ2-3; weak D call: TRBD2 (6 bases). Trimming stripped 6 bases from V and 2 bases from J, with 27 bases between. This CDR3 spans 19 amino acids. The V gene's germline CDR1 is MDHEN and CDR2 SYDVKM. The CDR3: CASSPGAGFSPTPTDTQYF. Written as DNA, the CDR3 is TGTGCCAGCAGCCCTGGGGCGGGATTTAGTCCCACACCCACAGATACGCAGTATTTT.

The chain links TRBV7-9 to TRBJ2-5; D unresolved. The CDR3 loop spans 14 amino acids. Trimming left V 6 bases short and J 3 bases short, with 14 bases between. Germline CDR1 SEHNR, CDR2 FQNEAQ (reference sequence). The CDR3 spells CASRSSSVKETQYF. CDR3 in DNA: TGTGCCAGCAGGTCCAGCTCGGTAAAAGAGACCCAGTACTTC.

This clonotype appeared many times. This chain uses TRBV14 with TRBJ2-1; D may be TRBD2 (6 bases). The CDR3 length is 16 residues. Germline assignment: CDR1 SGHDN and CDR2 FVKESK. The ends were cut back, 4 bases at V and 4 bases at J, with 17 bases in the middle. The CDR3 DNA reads TGTGCCAGCAGCCCCTTTGGAGGGAGAAGTTACAATGAGCAGTTCTTC. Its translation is CASSPFGGRSYNEQFF.

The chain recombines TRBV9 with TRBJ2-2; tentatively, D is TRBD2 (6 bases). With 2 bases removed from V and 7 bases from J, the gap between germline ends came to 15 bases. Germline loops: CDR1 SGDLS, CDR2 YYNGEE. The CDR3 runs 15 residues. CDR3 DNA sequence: TGTGCCAGCAGCGTTTCGGGAGCCGGGGGCGGGGAGCTGTTTTTT. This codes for CASSVSGAGGGELFF.

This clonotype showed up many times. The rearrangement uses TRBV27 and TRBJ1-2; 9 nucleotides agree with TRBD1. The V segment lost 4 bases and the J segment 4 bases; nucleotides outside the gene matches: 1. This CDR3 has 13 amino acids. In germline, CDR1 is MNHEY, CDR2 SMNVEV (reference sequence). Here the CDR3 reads CASSWDRAYGYTF. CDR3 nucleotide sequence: TGTGCCAGCAGTTGGGACAGGGCCTATGGCTACACCTTC.

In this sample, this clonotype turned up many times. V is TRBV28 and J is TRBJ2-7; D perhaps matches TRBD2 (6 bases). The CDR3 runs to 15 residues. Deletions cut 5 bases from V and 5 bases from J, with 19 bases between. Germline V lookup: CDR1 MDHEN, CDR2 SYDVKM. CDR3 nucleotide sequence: TGTGCCAGCAGTCGCGTAGGGCAGGGCGGGGACGAGCAGTACTTC. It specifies CASSRVGQGGDEQYF.

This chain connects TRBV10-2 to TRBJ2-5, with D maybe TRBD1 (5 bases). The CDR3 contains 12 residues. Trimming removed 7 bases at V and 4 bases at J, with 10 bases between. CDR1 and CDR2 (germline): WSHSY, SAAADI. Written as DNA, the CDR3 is TGCGCCAGCACCCTCGACAGAGAGACCCAGTACTTC. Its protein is CASTLDRETQYF.

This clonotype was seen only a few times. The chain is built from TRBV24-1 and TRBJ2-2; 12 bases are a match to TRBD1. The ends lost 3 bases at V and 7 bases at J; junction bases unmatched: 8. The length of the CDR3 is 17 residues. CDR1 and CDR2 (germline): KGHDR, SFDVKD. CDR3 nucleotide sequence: TGTGCCACCAGTGATCCCCCCGGGACAGGGGGCATCGGGGAGCTGTTTTTT. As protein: CATSDPPGTGGIGELFF.

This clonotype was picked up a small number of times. The CDR3, as DNA: TGTGCCAGCAGCTCAGACCTGGGGGCGGGAGGGCAAGAGACCCAGTACTTC. Its translation: CASSSDLGAGGQETQYF. The rearrangement uses TRBV11-2 and TRBJ2-5; the match to TRBD2 covers 9 bases. Germline values: CDR1 SGHAT, CDR2 FQNNGV. The CDR3 runs to 17 residues. V trimming: 4 bases; J trimming: 2 bases; junction bases outside the gene matches: 11.

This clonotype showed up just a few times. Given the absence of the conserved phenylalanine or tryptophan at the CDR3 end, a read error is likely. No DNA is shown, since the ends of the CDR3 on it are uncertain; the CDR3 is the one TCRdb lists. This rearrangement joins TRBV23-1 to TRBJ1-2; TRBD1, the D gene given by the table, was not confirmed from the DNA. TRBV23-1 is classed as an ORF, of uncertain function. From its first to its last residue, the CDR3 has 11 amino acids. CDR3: CASSQPSPRGP.

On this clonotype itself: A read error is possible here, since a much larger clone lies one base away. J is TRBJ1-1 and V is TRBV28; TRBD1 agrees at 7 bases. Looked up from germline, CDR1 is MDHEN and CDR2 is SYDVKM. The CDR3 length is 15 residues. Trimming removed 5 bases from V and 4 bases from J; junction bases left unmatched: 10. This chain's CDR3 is CASSRRGNSGTEAFF. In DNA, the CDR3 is TGTGCCAGCAGTCGCAGGGGGAACAGCGGCACTGAAGCTTTCTTT.

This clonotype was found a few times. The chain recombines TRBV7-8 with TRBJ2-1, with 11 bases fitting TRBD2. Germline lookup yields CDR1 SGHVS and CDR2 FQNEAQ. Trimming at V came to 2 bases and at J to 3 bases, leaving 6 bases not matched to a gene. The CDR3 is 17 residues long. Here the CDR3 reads CASSLRLAGMGYNEQFF. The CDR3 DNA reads TGTGCCAGCAGCTTAAGACTAGCGGGAATGGGCTACAATGAGCAGTTCTTC.

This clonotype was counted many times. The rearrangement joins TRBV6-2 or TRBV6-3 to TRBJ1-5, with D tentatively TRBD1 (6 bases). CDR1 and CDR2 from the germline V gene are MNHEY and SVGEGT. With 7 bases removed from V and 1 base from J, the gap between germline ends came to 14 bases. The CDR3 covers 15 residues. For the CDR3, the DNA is TGTGCCAGCAAGGGGATGAGGGGGAGCAATCAGCCCCAGCATTTT. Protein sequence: CASKGMRGSNQPQHF.

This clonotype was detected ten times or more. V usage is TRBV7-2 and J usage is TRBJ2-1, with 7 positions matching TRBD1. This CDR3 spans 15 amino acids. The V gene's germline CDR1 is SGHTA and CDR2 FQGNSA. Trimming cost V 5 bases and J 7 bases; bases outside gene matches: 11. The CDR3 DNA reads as TGTGCCAGCAGCAAAGGACAGGTCGGATTAAATGAGCAGTTCTTC. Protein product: CASSKGQVGLNEQFF.